This T cell receptor beta chain was retrieved from a study of blood T cell repertoires in COVID-19. The repertoire was sequenced with immunoSEQ multiplex PCR; TCRdb's copy has only in-frame clones and lacks some. Of approximately 220,000 clones detected, roughly 89% appear once; the ten largest clones hold about 4%. The CDR3 runs 15 residues. Germline V gives CDR1 MNHNS, CDR2 SASEGT. V was cut by 3 bases and J by 0 bases, with 9 bases left in between. The TCR originated in a woman aged 40 to 55 with acute COVID-19. The rearrangement links TRBV6-1 to TRBJ1-5; D possibly corresponds to TRBD1 (6 bases). Sequencing was carried out using PBMCs or T cells enriched from blood (not recorded which). The CDR3 DNA is TGTGCCAGCAGTGACAGGGGCGTTAGCAATCAGCCCCAGCATTTT. Translated, it gives CASSDRGVSNQPQHF.